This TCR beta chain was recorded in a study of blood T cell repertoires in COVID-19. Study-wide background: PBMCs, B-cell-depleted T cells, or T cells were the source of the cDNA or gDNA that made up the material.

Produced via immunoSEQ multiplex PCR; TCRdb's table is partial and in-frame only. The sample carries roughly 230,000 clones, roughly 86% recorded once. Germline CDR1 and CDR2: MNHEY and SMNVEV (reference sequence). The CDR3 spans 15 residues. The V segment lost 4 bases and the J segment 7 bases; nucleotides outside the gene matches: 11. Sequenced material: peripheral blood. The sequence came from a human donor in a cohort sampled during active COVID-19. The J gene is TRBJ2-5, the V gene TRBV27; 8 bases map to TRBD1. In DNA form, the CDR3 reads TGTGCCAGCAGTTCACCGACAGGGGCCATCCGGACCCAGTACTTC. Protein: CASSSPTGAIRTQYF.